This entry features one T cell receptor (beta chain) sequence. Its antigen is not identified. Use of 60 Vbeta and 13 Jbeta primers characterized the PCR. Method: immunoSEQ multiplex PCR; TCRdb's copy keeps in-frame clones and lacks some. Seen here are around 180,000 clones, about 80% observed once, and the top ten hold around 1%. Trimming took 6 bases from V and 0 from J; bases not matched to a gene: 4. CDR1 MNHEY and CDR2 SVGAGI come from the germline V gene. The CDR3 is made up of 15 amino acids. This specimen comes from a study of cytomegalovirus exposure and HLA in healthy donors. Study as a whole: Tens of millions of unique TCRs from HLA-typed donors were held in an early release of data.

Study-level points and caveats: Among the CMV-associated chains, three were confirmed in vitro as specific for CMV antigens.

V usage is TRBV6-5 and J usage is TRBJ2-1; 8 bases fit TRBD1. Input material: PBMCs. The sequence came from a woman in her thirties or forties in good health and CMV-seronegative. CDR3 amino acids: CASSRQGSSYNEQFF. The CDR3 nucleotides are TGTGCCAGCAGCCGACAGGGGTCCTCCTACAATGAGCAGTTCTTC.